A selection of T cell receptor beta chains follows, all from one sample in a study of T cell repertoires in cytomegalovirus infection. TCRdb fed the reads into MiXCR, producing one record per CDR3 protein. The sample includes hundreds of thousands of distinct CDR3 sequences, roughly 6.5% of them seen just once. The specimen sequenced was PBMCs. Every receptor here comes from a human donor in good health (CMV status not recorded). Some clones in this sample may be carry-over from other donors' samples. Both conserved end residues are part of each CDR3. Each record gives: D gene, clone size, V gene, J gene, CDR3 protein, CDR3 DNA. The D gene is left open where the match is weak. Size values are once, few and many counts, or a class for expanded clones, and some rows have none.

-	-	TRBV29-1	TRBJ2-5	CSAFGGDETQYF	TGCAGCGCCTTCGGAGGGGATGAGACCCAGTACTTC
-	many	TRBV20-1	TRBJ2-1	CSASRDRTGLRYNEQFF	TGCAGTGCTAGTAGGGATAGGACGGGGCTGCGATACAATGAGCAGTTCTTC
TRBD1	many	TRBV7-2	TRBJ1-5	CASSLVGQGTSSNQPQHF	TGTGCCAGCAGCTTAGTGGGACAGGGGACCTCAAGCAATCAGCCCCAGCATTTT
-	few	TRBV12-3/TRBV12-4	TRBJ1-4	CASSFDGEKLFF	TGTGCCAGCAGTTTCGACGGTGAAAAACTGTTTTTT
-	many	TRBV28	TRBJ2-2	CASSSGTLKTGELFF	TGTGCCAGCAGTTCCGGGACGCTAAAGACCGGGGAGCTGTTTTTT
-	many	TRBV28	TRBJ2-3	CASSLLETGILTDTQYF	TGTGCCAGCAGTTTACTCGAAACAGGGATCCTCACAGATACGCAGTATTTT
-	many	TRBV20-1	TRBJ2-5	CSARSSWETQYF	TGCAGTGCTAGAAGTAGCTGGGAGACCCAGTACTTC
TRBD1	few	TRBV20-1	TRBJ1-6	CSARDGARGRDSPLHF	TGCAGTGCTAGAGATGGGGCCAGGGGGAGGGATTCACCCCTCCACTTT
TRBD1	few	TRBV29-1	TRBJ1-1	CSVERGTGRTLRGEAFF	TGCAGCGTTGAAAGAGGGACAGGACGAACACTGAGAGGTGAAGCTTTCTTT
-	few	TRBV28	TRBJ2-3	CASSLSLADTQYF	TGTGCCAGCAGTTTATCATTGGCAGATACGCAGTATTTT
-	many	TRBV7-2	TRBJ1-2	CASSFTGASNYGYTF	TGTGCCAGCAGCTTTACAGGTGCTTCAAACTATGGCTACACCTTC
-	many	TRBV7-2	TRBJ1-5	CASSLGSLYQPQHF	TGTGCCAGCAGCTTGGGGAGCCTTTATCAGCCCCAGCATTTT
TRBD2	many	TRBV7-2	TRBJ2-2	CASSLSGSTGELFF	TGTGCCAGCAGCCTTAGCGGGTCTACCGGGGAGCTGTTTTTT
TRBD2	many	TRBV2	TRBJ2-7	CASSVGGEQYF	TGTGCCAGCAGTGTGGGAGGGGAGCAGTACTTC
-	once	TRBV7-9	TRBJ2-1	CASGFGTGEQFF	TGTGCCAGCGGCTTCGGGACGGGTGAGCAGTTCTTC